The clone carrying this T cell receptor beta chain was seen a few times. The data are from a study of blood T cell repertoires in COVID-19. Looking at the study overall: There were acute and convalescent COVID-19 samples, and they came from the United States, Italy and Spain.

The method was immunoSEQ multiplex PCR; TCRdb's version includes in-frame clones alone and lacks a portion of them. The data show more than 95,000 clones, roughly 90% seen once. Germline CDR1 is SQVTM and CDR2 is ANQGSEA. CDR3 length: 15 residues. V dropped 1 base and J dropped 6; count of bases not matched to a gene: 7. The sequenced material came from peripheral blood. The sequence was obtained from a man aged 50 to 59 with acute or convalescent COVID-19. This rearrangement joins TRBV29-1 to TRBJ2-1, with 9 positions matching TRBD2. CDR3 amino acids: CSVEGASGIGNEQFF. CDR3 nucleotide sequence: TGCAGCGTTGAAGGGGCTAGCGGGATCGGCAATGAGCAGTTCTTC.